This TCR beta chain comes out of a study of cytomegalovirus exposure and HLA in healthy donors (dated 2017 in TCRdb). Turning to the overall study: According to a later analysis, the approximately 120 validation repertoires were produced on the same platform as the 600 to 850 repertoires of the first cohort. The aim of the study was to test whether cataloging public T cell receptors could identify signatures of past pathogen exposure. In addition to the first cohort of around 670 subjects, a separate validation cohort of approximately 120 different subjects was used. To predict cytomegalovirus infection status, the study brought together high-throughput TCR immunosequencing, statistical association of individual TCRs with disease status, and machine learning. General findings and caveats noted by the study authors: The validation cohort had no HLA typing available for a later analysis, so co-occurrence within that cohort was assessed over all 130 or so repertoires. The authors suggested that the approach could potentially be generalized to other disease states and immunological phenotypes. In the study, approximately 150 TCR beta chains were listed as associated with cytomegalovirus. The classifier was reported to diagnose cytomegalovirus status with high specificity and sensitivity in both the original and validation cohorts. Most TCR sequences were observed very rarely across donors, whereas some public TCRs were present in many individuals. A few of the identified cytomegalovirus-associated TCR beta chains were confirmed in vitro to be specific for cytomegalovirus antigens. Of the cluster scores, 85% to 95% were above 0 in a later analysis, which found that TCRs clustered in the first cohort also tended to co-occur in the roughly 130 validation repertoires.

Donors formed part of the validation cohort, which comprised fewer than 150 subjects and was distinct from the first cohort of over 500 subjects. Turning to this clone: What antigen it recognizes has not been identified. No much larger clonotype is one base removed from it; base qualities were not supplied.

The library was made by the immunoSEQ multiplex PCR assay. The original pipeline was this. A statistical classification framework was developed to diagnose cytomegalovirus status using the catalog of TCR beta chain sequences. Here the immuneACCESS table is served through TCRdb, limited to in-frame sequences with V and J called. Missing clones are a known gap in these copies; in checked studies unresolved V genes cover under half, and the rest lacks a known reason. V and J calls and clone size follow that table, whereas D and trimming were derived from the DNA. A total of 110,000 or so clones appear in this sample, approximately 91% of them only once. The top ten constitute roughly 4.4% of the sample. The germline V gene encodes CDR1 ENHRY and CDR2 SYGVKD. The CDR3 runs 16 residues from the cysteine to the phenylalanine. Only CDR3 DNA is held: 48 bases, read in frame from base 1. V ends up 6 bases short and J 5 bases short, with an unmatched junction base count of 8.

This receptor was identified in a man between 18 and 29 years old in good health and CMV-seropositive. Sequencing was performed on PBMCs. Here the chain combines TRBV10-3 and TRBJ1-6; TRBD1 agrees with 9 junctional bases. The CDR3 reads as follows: CAIRATGGADNSPLHF. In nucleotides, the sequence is TGTGCCATCAGGGCCACAGGGGGCGCCGATAATTCACCCCTCCACTTT.